What follows describes a single T cell receptor beta chain. Its antigen remains unidentified. This CDR3 comprises 16 residues. Trimming cost V 3 bases and J 3 bases; bases outside gene matches: 10. Germline-derived CDR1 and CDR2 are MDHEN and SYDVKM. Time point of the sample: newly diagnosed GD, antithyroid drugs for less than 3 months. PBMC RNA was the source of the TCR library. This entry comes from a study of regulatory T cells in long-lasting Graves disease. About the research overall: Graves' patients with a new diagnosis had received antithyroid drugs under 3 months. The study, taken as a whole, reports: The persistent group shared 3,000 or so public clonotypes, more than the approximately 930 shared by new patients.

Library construction for TCR beta used iRepertoire HTBI primers and Arm-PCR of CDR3 regions. In TCRdb, the multiplex PCR reads were re-called with MiXCR into one record per CDR3 protein. The sample shows about 380,000 distinct CDR3 sequences, less than 20% of them seen only once. The TCR was taken from a female donor with Graves disease. This chain joins TRBV28 and TRBJ1-2; 7 bases line up with TRBD1. The sample in question was peripheral blood mononuclear cells (PBMCs), obtained at new diagnosis, from a patient treated with antithyroid drugs. This CDR3 reads CASSLAYRGLDYGYTF. Written as DNA, the CDR3 is TGTGCCAGCAGTTTGGCCTACAGGGGATTAGACTATGGCTACACCTTC.